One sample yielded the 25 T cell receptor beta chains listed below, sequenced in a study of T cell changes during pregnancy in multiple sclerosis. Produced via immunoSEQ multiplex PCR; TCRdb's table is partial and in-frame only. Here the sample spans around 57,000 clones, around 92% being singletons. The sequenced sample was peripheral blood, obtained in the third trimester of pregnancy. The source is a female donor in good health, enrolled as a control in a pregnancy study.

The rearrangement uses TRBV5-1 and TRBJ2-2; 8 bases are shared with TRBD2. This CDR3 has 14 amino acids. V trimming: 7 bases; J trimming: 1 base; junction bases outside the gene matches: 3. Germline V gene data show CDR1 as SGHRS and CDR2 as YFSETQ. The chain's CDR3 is CASRTSGNTGELFF. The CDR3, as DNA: TGCGCCAGCCGAACTAGCGGGAACACCGGGGAGCTGTTTTTT.

This CDR3 reads CASSGAGQGNQPQHF. The CDR3 DNA is TGTGCCAGCAGTGGGGCCGGACAGGGAAATCAGCCCCAGCATTTT. The rearrangement uses TRBV6-5 and TRBJ1-5; 8 positions match TRBD1. Germline assignment: CDR1 MNHEY and CDR2 SVGAGI. This CDR3 is built from 15 residues. The V gene end was trimmed by 5 bases and the J gene end by 4 bases; junction bases not matched to a gene: 7.

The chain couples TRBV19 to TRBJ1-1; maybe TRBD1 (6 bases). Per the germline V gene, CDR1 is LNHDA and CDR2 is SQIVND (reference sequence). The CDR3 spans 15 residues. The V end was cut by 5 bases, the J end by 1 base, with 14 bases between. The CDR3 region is CASSSWTDTNTEAFF. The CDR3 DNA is TGTGCCAGTAGTTCCTGGACAGACACGAACACTGAAGCTTTCTTT.

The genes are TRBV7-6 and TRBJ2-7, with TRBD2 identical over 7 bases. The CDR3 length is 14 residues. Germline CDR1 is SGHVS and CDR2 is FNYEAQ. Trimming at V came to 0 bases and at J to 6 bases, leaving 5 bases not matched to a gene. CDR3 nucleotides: TGTGCCAGCAGCTTAGCAAATCGGGGGGTCGAGCAGTACTTC. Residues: CASSLANRGVEQYF.

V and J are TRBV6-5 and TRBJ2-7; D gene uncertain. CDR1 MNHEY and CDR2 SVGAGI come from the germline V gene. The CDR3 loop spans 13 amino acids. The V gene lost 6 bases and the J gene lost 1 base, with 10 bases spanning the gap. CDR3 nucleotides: TGTGCCAGCAGGTTCTTAGAATCCTACGAGCAGTACTTC. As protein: CASRFLESYEQYF.

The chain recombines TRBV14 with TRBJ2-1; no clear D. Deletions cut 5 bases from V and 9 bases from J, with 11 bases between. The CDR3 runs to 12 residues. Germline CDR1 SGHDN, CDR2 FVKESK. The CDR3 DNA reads TGTGCCAGCAGCGCTCAGATATTTGAGCAGTTCTTC. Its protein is CASSAQIFEQFF.

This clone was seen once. The CDR3 sequence: CASWRGGNQPQHF. CDR3 nucleotide sequence: TGTGCCAGCTGGAGGGGAGGCAATCAGCCCCAGCATTTT. V and J are TRBV2 and TRBJ1-5, with D perhaps TRBD1 (5 bases). The V gene lost 8 bases and the J gene lost 2 bases, with 10 bases spanning the gap. The CDR3 is 13 amino acids. Germline V gives CDR1 SNHLY, CDR2 FYNNEI.

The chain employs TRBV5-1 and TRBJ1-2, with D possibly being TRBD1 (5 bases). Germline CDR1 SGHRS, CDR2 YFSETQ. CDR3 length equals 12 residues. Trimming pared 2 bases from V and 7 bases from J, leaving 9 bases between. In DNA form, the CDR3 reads TGCGCCAGCAGCTTAGACAGCTTTGGCTACACCTTC. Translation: CASSLDSFGYTF.

The CDR3 loop is CASSFSGDTEAFF. CDR3 nucleotide sequence: TGTGCCAGCAGCTTTTCAGGGGACACTGAAGCTTTCTTT. This chain uses TRBV7-9 with TRBJ1-1; a possible D gene is TRBD1 (6 bases). Germline lookup yields CDR1 SEHNR and CDR2 FQNEAQ (reference sequence). The CDR3 is 13 amino acids. The V end lost 3 bases, the J end lost 3 bases, and 8 bases lay between the germline ends.

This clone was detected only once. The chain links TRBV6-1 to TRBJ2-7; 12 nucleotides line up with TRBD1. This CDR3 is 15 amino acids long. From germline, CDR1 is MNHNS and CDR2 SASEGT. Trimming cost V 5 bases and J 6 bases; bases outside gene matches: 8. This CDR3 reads CASSRMGTGGFEQYF. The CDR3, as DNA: TGTGCCAGCAGTCGAATGGGGACAGGGGGCTTCGAGCAGTACTTC.

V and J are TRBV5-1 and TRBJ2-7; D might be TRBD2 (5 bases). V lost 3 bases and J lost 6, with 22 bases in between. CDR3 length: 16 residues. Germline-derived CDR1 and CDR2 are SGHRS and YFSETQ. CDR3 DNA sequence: TGCGCCAGCAGCTCCTCGGCCAGGACGGAGAGGGTCGAGCAGTACTTC. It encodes CASSSSARTERVEQYF.

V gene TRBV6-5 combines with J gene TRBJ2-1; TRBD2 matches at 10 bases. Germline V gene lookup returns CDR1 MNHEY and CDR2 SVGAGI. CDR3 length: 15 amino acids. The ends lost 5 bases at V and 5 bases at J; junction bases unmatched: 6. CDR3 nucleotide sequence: TGTGCCAGCAGTAATGGGCTAGCGGGAGACAATGAGCAGTTCTTC. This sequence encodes CASSNGLAGDNEQFF.

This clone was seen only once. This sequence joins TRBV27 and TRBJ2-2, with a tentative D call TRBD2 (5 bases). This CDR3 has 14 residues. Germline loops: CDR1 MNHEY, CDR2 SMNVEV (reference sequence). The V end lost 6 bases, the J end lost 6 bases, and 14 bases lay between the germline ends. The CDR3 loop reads CASRITLDPGELFF. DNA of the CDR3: TGTGCCAGCAGAATAACACTAGACCCCGGGGAGCTGTTTTTT.

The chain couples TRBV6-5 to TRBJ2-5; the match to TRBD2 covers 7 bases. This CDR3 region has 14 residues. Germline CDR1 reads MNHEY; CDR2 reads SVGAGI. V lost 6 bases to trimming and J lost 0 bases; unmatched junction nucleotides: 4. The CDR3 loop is CASRYTSDQETQYF. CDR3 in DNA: TGTGCCAGCAGGTACACTAGCGACCAAGAGACCCAGTACTTC.

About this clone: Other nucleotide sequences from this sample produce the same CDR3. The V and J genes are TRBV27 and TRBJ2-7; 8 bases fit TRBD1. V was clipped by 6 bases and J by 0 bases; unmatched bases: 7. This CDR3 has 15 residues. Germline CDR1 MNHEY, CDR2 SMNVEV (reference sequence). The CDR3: CASSLGQASSYEQYF. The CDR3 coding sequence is TGTGCCAGCAGCCTGGGACAGGCCAGCTCCTACGAGCAGTACTTC.

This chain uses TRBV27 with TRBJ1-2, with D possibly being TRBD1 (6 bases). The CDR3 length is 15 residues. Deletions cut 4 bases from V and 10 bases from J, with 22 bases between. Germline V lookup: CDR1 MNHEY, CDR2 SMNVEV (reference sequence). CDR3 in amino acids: CASSYFFGSRGAYTF. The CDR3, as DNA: TGTGCCAGCAGTTATTTCTTCGGTAGTCGGGGGGCCTACACCTTC.

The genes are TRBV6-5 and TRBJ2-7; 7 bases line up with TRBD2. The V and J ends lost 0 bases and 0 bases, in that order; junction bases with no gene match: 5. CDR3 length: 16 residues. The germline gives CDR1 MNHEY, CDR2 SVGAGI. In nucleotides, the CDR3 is TGTGCCAGCAGTTACTCGAAGCGCGGGAGCTCCTACGAGCAGTACTTC. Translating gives CASSYSKRGSSYEQYF.

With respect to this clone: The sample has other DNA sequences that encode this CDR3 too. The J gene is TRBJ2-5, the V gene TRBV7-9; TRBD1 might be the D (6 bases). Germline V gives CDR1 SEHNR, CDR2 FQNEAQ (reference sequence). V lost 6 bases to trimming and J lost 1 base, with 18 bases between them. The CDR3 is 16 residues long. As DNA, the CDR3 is TGTGCCAGCAGTCCCAAGGACAGTATCCGCCAAGAGACCCAGTACTTC. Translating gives CASSPKDSIRQETQYF.

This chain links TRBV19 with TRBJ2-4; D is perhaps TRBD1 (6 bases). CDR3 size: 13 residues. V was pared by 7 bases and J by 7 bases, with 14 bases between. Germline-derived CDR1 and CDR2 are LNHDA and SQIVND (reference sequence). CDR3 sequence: CASTRRGHNIQYF. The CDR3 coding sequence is TGTGCCAGTACCCGAAGGGGACACAACATTCAGTACTTC.

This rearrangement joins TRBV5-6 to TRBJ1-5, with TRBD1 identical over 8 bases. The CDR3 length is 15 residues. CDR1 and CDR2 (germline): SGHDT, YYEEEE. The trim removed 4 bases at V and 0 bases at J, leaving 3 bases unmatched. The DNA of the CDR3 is TGTGCCAGCAGCAGGACAGGGCATAGCAATCAGCCCCAGCATTTT. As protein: CASSRTGHSNQPQHF. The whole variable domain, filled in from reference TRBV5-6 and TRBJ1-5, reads DAGVTQSPTHLIKTRGQQVTLRCSPKSGHDTVSWYQQALGQGPQFIFQYYEEEERQRGNFPDRFSGHQFPNYSSELNVNALLLGDSALYLCASSRTGHSNQPQHFGDGTRLSIL.

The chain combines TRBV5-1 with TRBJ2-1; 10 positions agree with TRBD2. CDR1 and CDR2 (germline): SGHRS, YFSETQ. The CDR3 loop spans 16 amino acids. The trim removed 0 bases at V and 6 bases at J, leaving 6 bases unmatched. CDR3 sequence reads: CASSLVGASGSNEQFF. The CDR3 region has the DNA TGCGCCAGCAGCTTGGTGGGGGCTAGCGGGAGCAATGAGCAGTTCTTC.

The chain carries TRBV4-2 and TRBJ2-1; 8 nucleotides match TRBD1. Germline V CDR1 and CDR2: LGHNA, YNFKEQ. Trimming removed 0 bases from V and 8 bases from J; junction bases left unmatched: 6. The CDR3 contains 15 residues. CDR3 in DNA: TGTGCCAGCAGCCAAGAGGTAGCAGGGGGCCATGAGCAGTTCTTC. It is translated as CASSQEVAGGHEQFF.

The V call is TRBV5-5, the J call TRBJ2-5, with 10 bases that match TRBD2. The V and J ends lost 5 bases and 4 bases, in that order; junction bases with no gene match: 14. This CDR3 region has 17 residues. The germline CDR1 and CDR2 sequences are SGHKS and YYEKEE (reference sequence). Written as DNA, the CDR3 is TGTGCCAGCAGTTCTGTTGGAGCTAGCGGGAGCTTAGAGACCCAGTACTTC. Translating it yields CASSSVGASGSLETQYF. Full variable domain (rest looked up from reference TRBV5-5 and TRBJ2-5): DAGVTQSPTHLIKTRGQQVTLRCSPISGHKSVSWYQQVLGQGPQFIFQYYEKEERGRGNFPDRFSARQFPNYSSELNVNALLLGDSALYLCASSSVGASGSLETQYFGPGTRLLVL.

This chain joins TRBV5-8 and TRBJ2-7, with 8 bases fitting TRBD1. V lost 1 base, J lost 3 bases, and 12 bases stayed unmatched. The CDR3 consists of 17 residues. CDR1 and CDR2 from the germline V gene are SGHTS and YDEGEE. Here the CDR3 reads CASSLIDRGRRLYEQYF. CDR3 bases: TGTGCCAGCAGCTTGATAGACAGGGGACGACGTCTCTACGAGCAGTACTTC.

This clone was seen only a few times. The CDR3: CASSEGTSGGGSPLHF. Here the CDR3 DNA reads TGTGCCAGCAGTGAAGGAACCTCTGGAGGAGGTTCACCCCTCCACTTT. V gene TRBV6-4 combines with J gene TRBJ1-6; no reliable D call. Germline assignment: CDR1 MRHNA and CDR2 SNTAGT. V was trimmed by 3 bases and J by 9 bases, leaving 18 bases between them. The CDR3 is 16 amino acids.